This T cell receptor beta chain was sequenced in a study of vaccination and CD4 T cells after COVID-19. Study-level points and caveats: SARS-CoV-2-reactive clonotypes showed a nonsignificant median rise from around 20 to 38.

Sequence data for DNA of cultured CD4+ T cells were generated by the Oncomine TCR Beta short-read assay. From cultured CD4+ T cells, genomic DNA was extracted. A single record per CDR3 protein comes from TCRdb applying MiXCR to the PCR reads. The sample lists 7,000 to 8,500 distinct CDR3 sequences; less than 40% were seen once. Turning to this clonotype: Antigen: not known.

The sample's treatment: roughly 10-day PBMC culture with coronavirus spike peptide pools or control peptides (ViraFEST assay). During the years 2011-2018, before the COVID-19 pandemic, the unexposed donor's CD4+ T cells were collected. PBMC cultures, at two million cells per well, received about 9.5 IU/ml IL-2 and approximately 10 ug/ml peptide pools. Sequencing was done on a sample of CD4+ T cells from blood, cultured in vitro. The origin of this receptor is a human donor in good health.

The CDR3 reads CASSLGTGYGETQYF. The DNA for the CDR3 is TGTGCCAGCAGCCTTGGGACAGGGTATGGAGAGACCCAGTACTTC. The chain couples TRBV7-9 to TRBJ2-5, with 9 nucleotides matching TRBD1. Germline CDR1 and CDR2: SEHNR and FQNEAQ (reference sequence). Trimming took 5 bases from V and 4 from J; bases not matched to a gene: 8. The CDR3 has 15 amino acids.